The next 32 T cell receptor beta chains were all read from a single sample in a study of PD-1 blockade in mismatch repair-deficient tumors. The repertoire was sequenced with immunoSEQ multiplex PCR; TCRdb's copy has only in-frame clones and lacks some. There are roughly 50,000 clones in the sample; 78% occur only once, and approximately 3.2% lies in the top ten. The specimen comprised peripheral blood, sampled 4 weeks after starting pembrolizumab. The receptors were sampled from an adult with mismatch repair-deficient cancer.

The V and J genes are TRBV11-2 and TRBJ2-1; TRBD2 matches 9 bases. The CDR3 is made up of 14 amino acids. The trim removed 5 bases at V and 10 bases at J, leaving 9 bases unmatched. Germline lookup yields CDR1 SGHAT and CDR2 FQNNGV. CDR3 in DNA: TGTGCCAGCAGCCCGGGACTAGCCGGGAGAGAGCAGTTCTTC. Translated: CASSPGLAGREQFF.

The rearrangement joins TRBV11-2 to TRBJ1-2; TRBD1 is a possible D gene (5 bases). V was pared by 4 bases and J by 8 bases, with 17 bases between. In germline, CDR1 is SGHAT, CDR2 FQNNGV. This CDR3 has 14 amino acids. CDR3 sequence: CASSSGFTGSGYTF. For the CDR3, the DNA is TGTGCCAGCAGCTCAGGGTTTACCGGTTCAGGCTACACCTTC.

Written as DNA, the CDR3 is TGTGCCAGCAGCTTGGGGGTCAGCTCCTACGAGCAGTACTTC. Its protein is CASSLGVSSYEQYF. The chain has TRBV5-5 and TRBJ2-7; D gene ambiguous. The CDR3 runs 14 residues. Trimming removed 0 bases from V and 0 bases from J, with 7 bases in between. The germline gives CDR1 SGHKS, CDR2 YYEKEE (reference sequence).

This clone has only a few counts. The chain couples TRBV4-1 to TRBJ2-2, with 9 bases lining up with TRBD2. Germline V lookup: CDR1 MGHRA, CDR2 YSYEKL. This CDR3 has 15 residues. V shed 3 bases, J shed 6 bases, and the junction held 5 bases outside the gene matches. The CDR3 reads CASSQVSGRSGELFF. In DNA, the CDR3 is TGCGCCAGCAGCCAGGTCAGCGGGAGGTCCGGGGAGCTGTTTTTT.

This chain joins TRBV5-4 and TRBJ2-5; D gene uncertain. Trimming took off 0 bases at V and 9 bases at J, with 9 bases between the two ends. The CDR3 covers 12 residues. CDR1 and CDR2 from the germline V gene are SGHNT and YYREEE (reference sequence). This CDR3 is CASSLGQSSQYF. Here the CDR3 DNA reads TGTGCCAGCAGCTTGGGACAAAGCTCCCAGTACTTC.

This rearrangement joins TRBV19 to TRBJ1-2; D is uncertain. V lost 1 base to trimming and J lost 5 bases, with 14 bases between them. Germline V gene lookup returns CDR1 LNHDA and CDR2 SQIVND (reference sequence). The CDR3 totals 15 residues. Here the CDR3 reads CASSIADGWSYGYTF. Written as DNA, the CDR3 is TGTGCCAGTAGTATAGCCGACGGGTGGTCGTATGGCTACACCTTC.

The CDR3: CAISLGGTDTEAFF. In nucleotides, the CDR3 is TGTGCCATCAGTCTCGGGGGAACGGACACTGAAGCTTTCTTT. The V call is TRBV10-3, the J call TRBJ1-1; maybe TRBD1 (5 bases). V was shortened by 5 bases and J by 3 bases, with 13 bases between the two germline ends. Germline V gene data show CDR1 as ENHRY and CDR2 as SYGVKD. The length of the CDR3 is 14 residues.

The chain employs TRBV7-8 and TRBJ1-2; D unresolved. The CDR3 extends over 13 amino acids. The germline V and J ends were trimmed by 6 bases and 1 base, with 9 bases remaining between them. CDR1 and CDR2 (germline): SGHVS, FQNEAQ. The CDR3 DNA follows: TGTGCCAGCAGTCCCGACATTAACTATGGCTACACCTTC. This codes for CASSPDINYGYTF. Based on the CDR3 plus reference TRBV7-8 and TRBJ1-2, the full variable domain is GAGVSQSPRYKVAKRGQDVALRCDPISGHVSLFWYQQALGQGPEFLTYFQNEAQLDKSGLPSDRFFAERPEGSVSTLKIQRTQQEDSAVYLCASSPDINYGYTFGSGTRLTVV.

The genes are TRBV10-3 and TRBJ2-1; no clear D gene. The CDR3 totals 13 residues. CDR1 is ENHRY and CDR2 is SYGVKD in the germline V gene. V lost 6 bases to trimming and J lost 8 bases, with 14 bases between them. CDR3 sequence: CAISASQFDEQFF. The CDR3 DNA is TGTGCCATCAGCGCGTCGCAGTTCGATGAGCAGTTCTTC.

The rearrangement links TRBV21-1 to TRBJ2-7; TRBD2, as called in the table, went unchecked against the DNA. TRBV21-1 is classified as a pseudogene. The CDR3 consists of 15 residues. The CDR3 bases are TGTGCCAGCAGCAACTGGGACTCGCTGAGAGGCGAGCAGTACTTC. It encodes CASSNWDSLRGEQYF.

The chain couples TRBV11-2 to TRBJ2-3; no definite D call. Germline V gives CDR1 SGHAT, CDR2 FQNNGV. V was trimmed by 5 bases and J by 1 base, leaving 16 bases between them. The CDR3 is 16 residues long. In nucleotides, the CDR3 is TGTGCCAGCAGCCGCTCCCTTACAGAGGGCACAGATACGCAGTATTTT. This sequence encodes CASSRSLTEGTDTQYF.

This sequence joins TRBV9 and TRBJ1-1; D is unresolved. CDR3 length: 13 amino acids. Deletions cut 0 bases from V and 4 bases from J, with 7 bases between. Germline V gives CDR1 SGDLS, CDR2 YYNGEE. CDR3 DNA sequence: TGTGCCAGCAGCGTAGCGGTCGGCACTGAAGCTTTCTTT. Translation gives CASSVAVGTEAFF.

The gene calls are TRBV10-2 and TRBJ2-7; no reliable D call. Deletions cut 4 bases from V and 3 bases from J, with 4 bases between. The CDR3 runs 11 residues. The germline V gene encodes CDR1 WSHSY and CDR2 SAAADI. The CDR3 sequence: CASSVSYEQYF. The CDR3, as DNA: TGCGCCAGCAGTGTAAGCTACGAGCAGTACTTC.

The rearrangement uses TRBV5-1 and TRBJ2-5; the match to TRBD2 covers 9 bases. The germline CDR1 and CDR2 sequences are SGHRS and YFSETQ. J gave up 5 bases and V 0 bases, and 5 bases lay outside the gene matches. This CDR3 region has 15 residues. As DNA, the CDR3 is TGCGCCAGCAGCTTGGACGCGGGAGGGCGGGAGACCCAGTACTTC. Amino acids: CASSLDAGGRETQYF.

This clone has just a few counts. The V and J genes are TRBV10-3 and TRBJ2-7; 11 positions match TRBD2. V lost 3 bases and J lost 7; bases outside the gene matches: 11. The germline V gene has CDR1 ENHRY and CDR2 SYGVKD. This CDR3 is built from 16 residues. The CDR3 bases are TGTGCCATCAGTGACTCTACTAGACTAGCGGGAAGTGAGCAGTACTTC. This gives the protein CAISDSTRLAGSEQYF.

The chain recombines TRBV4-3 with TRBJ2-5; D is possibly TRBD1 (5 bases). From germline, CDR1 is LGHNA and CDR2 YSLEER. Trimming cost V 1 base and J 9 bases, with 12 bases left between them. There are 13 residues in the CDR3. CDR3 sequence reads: CASSQGQSNAQYF. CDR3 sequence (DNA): TGCGCCAGCAGCCAAGGACAGAGTAACGCCCAGTACTTC.

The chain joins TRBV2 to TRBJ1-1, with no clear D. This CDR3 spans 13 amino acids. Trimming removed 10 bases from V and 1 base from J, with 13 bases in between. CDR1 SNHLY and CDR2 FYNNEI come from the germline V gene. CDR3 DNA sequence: TGTGCCACCCGCCCCCGGGGGAACACTGAAGCTTTCTTT. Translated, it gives CATRPRGNTEAFF.

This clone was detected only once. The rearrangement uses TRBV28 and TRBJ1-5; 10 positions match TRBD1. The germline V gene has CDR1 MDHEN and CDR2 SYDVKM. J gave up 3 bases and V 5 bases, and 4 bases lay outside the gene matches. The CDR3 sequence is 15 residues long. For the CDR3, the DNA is TGTGCCAGCAGTGGCAGACAGGGGGCCAATCAGCCCCAGCATTTT. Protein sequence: CASSGRQGANQPQHF.

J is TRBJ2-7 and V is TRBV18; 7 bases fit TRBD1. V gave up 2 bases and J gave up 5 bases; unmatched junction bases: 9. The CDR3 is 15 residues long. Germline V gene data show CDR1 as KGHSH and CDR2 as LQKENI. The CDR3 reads CASSPSDRVGHEQYF. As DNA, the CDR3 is TGTGCCAGCTCACCATCCGACAGGGTAGGCCACGAGCAGTACTTC.

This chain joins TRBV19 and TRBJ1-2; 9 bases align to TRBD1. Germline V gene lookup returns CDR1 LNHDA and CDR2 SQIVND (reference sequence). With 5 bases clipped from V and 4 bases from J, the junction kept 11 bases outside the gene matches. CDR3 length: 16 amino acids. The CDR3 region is CASSPLGTGRPYGYTF. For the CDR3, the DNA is TGTGCCAGTAGTCCCCTGGGGACAGGGAGACCCTATGGCTACACCTTC. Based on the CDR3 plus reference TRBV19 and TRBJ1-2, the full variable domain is DGGITQSPKYLFRKEGQNVTLSCEQNLNHDAMYWYRQDPGQGLRLIYYSQIVNDFQKGDIAEGYSVSREKKESFPLTVTSAQKNPTAFYLCASSPLGTGRPYGYTFGSGTRLTVV.

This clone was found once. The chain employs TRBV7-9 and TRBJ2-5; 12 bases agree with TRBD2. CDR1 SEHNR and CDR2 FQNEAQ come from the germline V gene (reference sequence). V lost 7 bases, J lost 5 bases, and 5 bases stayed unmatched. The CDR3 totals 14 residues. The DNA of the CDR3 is TGTGCCAGCAACCGACTAGCGGGAGTCGAGACCCAGTACTTC. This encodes CASNRLAGVETQYF.

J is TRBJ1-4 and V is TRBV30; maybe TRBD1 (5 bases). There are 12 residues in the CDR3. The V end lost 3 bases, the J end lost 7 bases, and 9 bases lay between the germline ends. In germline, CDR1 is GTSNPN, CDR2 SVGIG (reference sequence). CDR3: CAWRPRAEKLFF. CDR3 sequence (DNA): TGTGCCTGGAGGCCCAGGGCTGAAAAACTGTTTTTT. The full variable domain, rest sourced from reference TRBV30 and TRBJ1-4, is SQTIHQWPATLVQPVGSPLSLECTVEGTSNPNLYWYRQAAGRGLQLLFYSVGIGQISSEVPQNLSASRPQDRQFILSSKKLLLSDSGFYLCAWRPRAEKLFFGSGTQLSVL.

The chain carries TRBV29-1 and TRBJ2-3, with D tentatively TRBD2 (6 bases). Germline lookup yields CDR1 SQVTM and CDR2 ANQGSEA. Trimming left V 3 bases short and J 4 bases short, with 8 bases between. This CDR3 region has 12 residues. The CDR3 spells CSVEEGPDTQYF. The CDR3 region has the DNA TGCAGCGTTGAGGAGGGTCCAGATACGCAGTATTTT.

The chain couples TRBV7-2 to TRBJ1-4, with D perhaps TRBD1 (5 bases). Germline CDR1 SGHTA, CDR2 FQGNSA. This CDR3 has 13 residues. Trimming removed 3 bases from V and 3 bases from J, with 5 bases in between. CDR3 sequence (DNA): TGTGCCAGCAGCTTGGGGCCTAATGAAAAACTGTTTTTT. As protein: CASSLGPNEKLFF. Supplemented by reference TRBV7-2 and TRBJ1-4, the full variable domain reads GAGVSQSPSNKVTEKGKDVELRCDPISGHTALYWYRQSLGQGLEFLIYFQGNSAPDKSGLPSDRFSAERTGGSVSTLTIQRTQQEDSAVYLCASSLGPNEKLFFGSGTQLSVL.

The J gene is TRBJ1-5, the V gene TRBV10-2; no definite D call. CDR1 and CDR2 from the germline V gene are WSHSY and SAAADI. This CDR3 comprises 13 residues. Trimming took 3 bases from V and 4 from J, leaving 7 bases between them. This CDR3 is CASSDFQNQPQHF. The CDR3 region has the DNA TGCGCCAGCAGTGACTTTCAGAATCAGCCCCAGCATTTT.

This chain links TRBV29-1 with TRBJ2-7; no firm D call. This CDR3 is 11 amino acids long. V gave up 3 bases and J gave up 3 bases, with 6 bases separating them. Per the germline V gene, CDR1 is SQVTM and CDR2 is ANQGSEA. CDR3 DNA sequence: TGCAGCGTTGAGACGGGCTACGAGCAGTACTTC. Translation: CSVETGYEQYF.

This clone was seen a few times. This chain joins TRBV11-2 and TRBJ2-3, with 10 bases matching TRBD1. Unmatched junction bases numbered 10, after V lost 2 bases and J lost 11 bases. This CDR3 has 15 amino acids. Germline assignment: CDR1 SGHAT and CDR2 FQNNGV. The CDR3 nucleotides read TGTGCCAGCAGCTTACCGGGGGGCGGGACAGGGGTGCAGTATTTT. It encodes CASSLPGGGTGVQYF.

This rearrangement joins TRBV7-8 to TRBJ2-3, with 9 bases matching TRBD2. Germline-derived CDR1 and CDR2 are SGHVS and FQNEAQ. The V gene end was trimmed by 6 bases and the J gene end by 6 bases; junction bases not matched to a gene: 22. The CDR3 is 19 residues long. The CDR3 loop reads CASRSDRSSGNLRADTQYF. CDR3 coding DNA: TGTGCCAGCAGGTCAGATCGGTCTAGCGGGAATCTTCGGGCTGATACGCAGTATTTT.

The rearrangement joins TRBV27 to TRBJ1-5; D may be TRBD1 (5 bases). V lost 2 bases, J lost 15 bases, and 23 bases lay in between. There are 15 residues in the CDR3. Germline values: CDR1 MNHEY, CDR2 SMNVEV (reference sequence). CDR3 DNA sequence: TGTGCCAGCAGTTTAGGGGGGATTGAGGATTGGGTCTGGCATTTT. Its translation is CASSLGGIEDWVWHF.

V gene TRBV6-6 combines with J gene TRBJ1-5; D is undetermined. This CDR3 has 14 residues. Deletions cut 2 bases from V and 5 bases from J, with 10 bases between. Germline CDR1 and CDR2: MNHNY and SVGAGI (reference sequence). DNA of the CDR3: TGTGCCAGCAGTTACCCGTGGGAGCATCAGCCCCAGCATTTT. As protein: CASSYPWEHQPQHF.

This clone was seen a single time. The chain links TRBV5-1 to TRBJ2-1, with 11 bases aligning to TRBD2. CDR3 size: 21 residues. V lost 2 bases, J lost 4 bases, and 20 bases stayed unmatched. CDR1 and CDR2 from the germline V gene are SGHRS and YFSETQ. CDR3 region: CASSLGGLAGPQLKGYNEQFF. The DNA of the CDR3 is TGCGCCAGCAGCTTAGGTGGACTAGCGGGTCCTCAGTTGAAGGGTTACAATGAGCAGTTCTTC.

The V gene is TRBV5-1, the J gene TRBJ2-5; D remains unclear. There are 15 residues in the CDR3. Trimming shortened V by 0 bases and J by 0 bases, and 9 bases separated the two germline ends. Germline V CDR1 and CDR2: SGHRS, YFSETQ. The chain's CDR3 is CASSLEHSYQETQYF. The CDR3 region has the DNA TGCGCCAGCAGCTTGGAGCACTCGTACCAAGAGACCCAGTACTTC. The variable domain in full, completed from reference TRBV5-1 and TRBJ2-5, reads KAGVTQTPRYLIKTRGQQVTLSCSPISGHRSVSWYQQTPGQGLQFLFEYFSETQRNKGNFPGRFSGRQFSNSRSEMNVSTLELGDSALYLCASSLEHSYQETQYFGPGTRLLVL.